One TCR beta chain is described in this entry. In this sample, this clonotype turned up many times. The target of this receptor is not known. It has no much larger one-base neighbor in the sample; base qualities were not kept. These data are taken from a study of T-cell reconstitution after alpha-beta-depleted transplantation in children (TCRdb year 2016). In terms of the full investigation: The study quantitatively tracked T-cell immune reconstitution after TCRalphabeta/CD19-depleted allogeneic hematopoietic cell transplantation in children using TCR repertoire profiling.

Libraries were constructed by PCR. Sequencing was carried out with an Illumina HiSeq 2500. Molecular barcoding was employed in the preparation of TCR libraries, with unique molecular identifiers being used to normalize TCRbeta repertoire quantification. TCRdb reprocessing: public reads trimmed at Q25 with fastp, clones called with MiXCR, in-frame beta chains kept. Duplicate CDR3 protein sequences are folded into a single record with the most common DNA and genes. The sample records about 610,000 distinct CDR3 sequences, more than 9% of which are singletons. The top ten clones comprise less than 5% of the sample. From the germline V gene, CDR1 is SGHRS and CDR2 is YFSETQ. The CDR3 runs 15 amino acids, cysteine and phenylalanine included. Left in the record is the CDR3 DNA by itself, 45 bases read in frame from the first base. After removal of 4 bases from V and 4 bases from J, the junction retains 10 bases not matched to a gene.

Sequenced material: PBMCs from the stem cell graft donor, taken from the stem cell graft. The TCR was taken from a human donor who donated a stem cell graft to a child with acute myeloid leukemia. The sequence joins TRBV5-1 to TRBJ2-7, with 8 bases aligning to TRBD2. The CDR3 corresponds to CASSLESGRGYEQYF. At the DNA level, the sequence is TGCGCCAGCAGCCTGGAGAGCGGGAGAGGATACGAGCAGTACTTC.